These 30 T cell receptor beta chains came from one sample sequenced in a study of brain T cells in children with intractable seizures. Time point in this sample: blood from clinic visit 5 months post-surgery; TSC patient then seizure free. Repertoires were generated with immunoSEQ multiplex PCR, while TCRdb's copy carries only in-frame clones and drops some. The sample has hundreds of thousands of clones; about 94% are singletons. Sequences were derived from peripheral blood, sampled more than 4 months after surgery. These receptors were taken from a boy under two years old with tuberous sclerosis and intractable seizures.

This chain links TRBV10-1 with TRBJ2-4; 7 bases map to TRBD2. J gave up 8 bases and V 0 bases, and 4 bases lay outside the gene matches. Germline V gene sequence: CDR1 WNHNN, CDR2 SYGVQD (reference sequence). CDR3 length equals 14 residues. CDR3 protein: CASSESIRGDIQYF. CDR3 bases: TGCGCCAGCAGTGAGTCCATTCGGGGGGACATTCAGTACTTC.

The genes are TRBV2 and TRBJ2-7; no definite D call. With 8 bases removed from V and 0 bases from J, the gap between germline ends came to 5 bases. The CDR3 is made up of 11 amino acids. The germline CDR1 and CDR2 sequences are SNHLY and FYNNEI. This chain's CDR3 is CASHSSYEQYF. Here the CDR3 DNA reads TGTGCCAGCCATAGCTCCTACGAGCAGTACTTC.

The chain links TRBV6-9 to TRBJ1-5, with D uncertain. Trimming took 7 bases from V and 7 from J, leaving 20 bases between them. Looked up from germline, CDR1 is MNHGY and CDR2 is SVAAGI. The CDR3 has 15 amino acids. CDR3 in DNA: TGTGCCAGCACCCCTCGGGAGGGATTTAACCAGCCCCAGCATTTT. Translation gives CASTPREGFNQPQHF.

Turning to this clone: Germline is not matched at one junction end, which may reflect a read error. The chain links TRBV7-7 to TRBJ2-3; 8 bases are shared with TRBD2. There are 15 residues in the CDR3. The V gene's germline CDR1 is SSHAT and CDR2 FNYEAQ (reference sequence). The CDR3 loop is CASSEGTRSTDTQYF. The CDR3 region has the DNA TGTGCTAGCAGCGAAGGGACTAGAAGCACAGATACGCAGTATTTT.

The J gene is TRBJ2-2, the V gene TRBV29-1, with 8 bases matching TRBD2. With V trimmed by 7 bases and J by 5 bases, 6 bases remained unmatched. Germline assignment: CDR1 SQVTM and CDR2 ANQGSEA. The CDR3 length is 13 residues. For the CDR3, the DNA is TGCAGCGCGGGAGGGCCGGGGACCGGGGAGCTGTTTTTT. The encoded protein is CSAGGPGTGELFF.

The chain employs TRBV30 and TRBJ1-1; a weak D match, TRBD1 (6 bases). Trimming removed 2 bases from V and 5 bases from J, with 18 bases in between. CDR3 length equals 15 residues. The germline gives CDR1 GTSNPN, CDR2 SVGIG (reference sequence). CDR3 sequence (DNA): TGTGCCTGGAGTATTATCCCACAGGGAGGAACTGAAGCTTTCTTT. Protein product: CAWSIIPQGGTEAFF.

V is TRBV7-2 and J is TRBJ2-3; possibly TRBD1 or TRBD2 for D (6 bases each). V was shortened by 5 bases and J by 5 bases, with 20 bases between the two germline ends. Germline V CDR1 and CDR2: SGHTA, FQGNSA. This CDR3 is built from 16 residues. CDR3 region: CASSPQPGAGVDTQYF. Here the CDR3 DNA reads TGTGCCAGCAGCCCCCAACCGGGGGCCGGCGTAGATACGCAGTATTTT. The full variable domain, in which reference TRBV7-2 and TRBJ2-3 provide the parts outside the CDR3, is GAGVSQSPSNKVTEKGKDVELRCDPISGHTALYWYRQSLGQGLEFLIYFQGNSAPDKSGLPSDRFSAERTGGSVSTLTIQRTQQEDSAVYLCASSPQPGAGVDTQYFGPGTRLTVL.

The genes are TRBV7-8 and TRBJ2-7; D is unresolved. The V gene lost 1 base and the J gene lost 1 base, with 11 bases spanning the gap. The CDR3 spans 15 residues. Germline V gives CDR1 SGHVS, CDR2 FQNEAQ. The CDR3 region has the DNA TGTGCCAGCAGCTTAGGACACTCGCCGTCCTACGAGCAGTACTTC. Translating it yields CASSLGHSPSYEQYF.

This clone was observed once. The rearrangement uses TRBV7-3 and TRBJ2-1; tentatively, D is TRBD2 (6 bases). The CDR3 is 14 amino acids. Germline CDR1 and CDR2: SGHTA and FQGTGA. The V end lost 5 bases, the J end lost 6 bases, and 14 bases lay between the germline ends. CDR3: CASSPRGVGNEQFF. DNA of the CDR3: TGTGCCAGCAGCCCACGCGGGGTGGGCAATGAGCAGTTCTTC.

CDR3 nucleotide sequence: TGTGCCAGCAGCCAGGACTTAGCGGGAGGGACAGATACGCAGTATTTT. Protein: CASSQDLAGGTDTQYF. The genes are TRBV3-1 (or the pseudogene TRBV3-2) and TRBJ2-3; 11 bases agree with TRBD2. The J segment lost 3 bases and the V segment lost 3 bases, leaving 5 bases of the junction unmatched. The germline gives CDR1 LGHDT, CDR2 YNNKEL (reference sequence). CDR3 length: 16 residues.

The chain carries TRBV5-8 and TRBJ2-7; D not certain. This CDR3 has 14 amino acids. Germline V gene lookup returns CDR1 SGHTS and CDR2 YDEGEE. The ends were cut back, 5 bases at V and 1 base at J, with 13 bases in the middle. CDR3 DNA sequence: TGTGCCAGCAGGCCTCGGGTTGGGTCCTACGAGCAGTACTTC. This gives the protein CASRPRVGSYEQYF.

The chain employs TRBV30 and TRBJ2-1, with TRBD2 identical over 11 bases. This CDR3 is built from 16 residues. J was trimmed by 2 bases and V by 3 bases; bases with no gene match: 6. In germline, CDR1 is GTSNPN, CDR2 SVGIG (reference sequence). The CDR3 nucleotides read TGTGCCTGGAGCGCCGGGACTAGCGGTACCTACAATGAGCAGTTCTTC. As protein: CAWSAGTSGTYNEQFF.

This clone has a handful of counts. The chain recombines TRBV5-1 with TRBJ1-3; the D is unclear. The germline V gene has CDR1 SGHRS and CDR2 YFSETQ. Trimming stripped 0 bases from V and 6 bases from J, with 7 bases between. The CDR3 contains 13 residues. CDR3 nucleotides: TGCGCCAGCAGCTTGGGAGGTGCAAACACCATATATTTT. It is translated as CASSLGGANTIYF.

The chain employs TRBV21-1 and TRBJ2-1; TRBD1, as called in the table, went unchecked against the DNA. TRBV21-1 is an annotated pseudogene. The CDR3 totals 18 residues. In DNA form, the CDR3 reads TGTGCCAGCAGCAAAGCGCTTTACGGCAGGGGGAAGGACAATGAGCAGTTCTTC. This encodes CASSKALYGRGKDNEQFF.

The chain is built from TRBV19 and TRBJ1-5; D may be TRBD1 (5 bases). V was trimmed by 7 bases and J by 5 bases, leaving 9 bases between them. Germline-derived CDR1 and CDR2 are LNHDA and SQIVND (reference sequence). The CDR3 sequence is 12 residues long. The CDR3 region has the DNA TGTGCCAGTACTGGGGCGGATCAGCCCCAGCATTTT. Amino acids: CASTGADQPQHF. The full variable domain, completed using reference TRBV19 and TRBJ1-5, is DGGITQSPKYLFRKEGQNVTLSCEQNLNHDAMYWYRQDPGQGLRLIYYSQIVNDFQKGDIAEGYSVSREKKESFPLTVTSAQKNPTAFYLCASTGADQPQHFGDGTRLSIL.

Concerning this clone: A read error may account for a junction end that differs from germline. The gene calls are TRBV19 and TRBJ1-1; D remains unclear. Per germline, CDR1 LNHDA and CDR2 SQIVND (reference sequence). The CDR3 extends over 15 amino acids. The CDR3 here is CASIILGRKNTEAFF. The CDR3 DNA sequence: TGTGCCAGTATTATACTTGGACGGAAGAACACTGAAGCTTTCTTT.

This clone came up a few times. Written as DNA, the CDR3 is TGTGCCAGCAGCGTAGCAGGGGGACTTACCAGCTCTGGAAACACCATATATTTT. It specifies CASSVAGGLTSSGNTIYF. The V and J genes are TRBV9 and TRBJ1-3, with 7 bases matching TRBD1. The CDR3 totals 18 residues. Germline lookup yields CDR1 SGDLS and CDR2 YYNGEE. V gave up 0 bases and J gave up 0 bases; unmatched junction bases: 9. The variable domain in full, completed from reference TRBV9 and TRBJ1-3, reads DSGVTQTPKHLITATGQRVTLRCSPRSGDLSVYWYQQSLDQGLQFLIQYYNGEERAKGNILERFSAQQFPDLHSELNLSSLELGDSALYFCASSVAGGLTSSGNTIYFGEGSWLTVV.

The chain has TRBV9 and TRBJ2-1, with TRBD1 matching 7 bases. V shed 4 bases, J shed 8 bases, and the junction held 9 bases outside the gene matches. The CDR3 sequence is 14 residues long. Germline V gene lookup returns CDR1 SGDLS and CDR2 YYNGEE. The CDR3 DNA sequence: TGTGCCAGCAGCTACTGGGACAGAAAGTATGAGCAGTTCTTC. It is translated as CASSYWDRKYEQFF.

The chain carries TRBV11-3 and TRBJ2-1; 8 bases match TRBD2. V shed 5 bases and J 3 bases; nucleotides not matched to a gene: 9. The CDR3 is made up of 16 amino acids. Germline V gene lookup returns CDR1 SGHNT and CDR2 YENEEA. The CDR3: CASSPGPGGLYNEQFF. CDR3 bases: TGTGCCAGCAGCCCGGGGCCGGGAGGGCTCTACAATGAGCAGTTCTTC.

The chain combines TRBV10-3 with TRBJ2-2; 9 bases are a match to TRBD2. The CDR3 runs to 15 residues. The germline V gene encodes CDR1 ENHRY and CDR2 SYGVKD. Losses at the gene ends were 7 bases for V and 3 bases for J; bases not matched to a gene: 6. The CDR3: CAINRSGSHTGELFF. The CDR3 nucleotides read TGTGCCATCAACCGTAGCGGGAGTCACACCGGGGAGCTGTTTTTT.

V usage is TRBV24-1 and J usage is TRBJ1-1; 8 bases are shared with TRBD1. Unmatched junction bases numbered 5, after V lost 7 bases and J lost 5 bases. There are 13 residues in the CDR3. The germline gives CDR1 KGHDR, CDR2 SFDVKD. CDR3 residues: CATRRTGWTEAFF. CDR3 bases: TGTGCCACCAGAAGGACAGGGTGGACTGAAGCTTTCTTT.

The chain links TRBV5-1 to TRBJ1-2, with no clear D. The ends were cut back, 4 bases at V and 0 bases at J, with 10 bases in the middle. The CDR3 consists of 14 residues. CDR1 is SGHRS and CDR2 is YFSETQ in the germline V gene. In nucleotides, the CDR3 is TGCGCCAGCAGCACCGCAACAGCTAACTATGGCTACACCTTC. Translating it yields CASSTATANYGYTF.

The chain uses TRBV5-6 and TRBJ2-1; 8 bases are a match to TRBD1. J was trimmed by 4 bases and V by 3 bases; bases with no gene match: 9. CDR1 is SGHDT and CDR2 is YYEEEE in the germline V gene. The CDR3 is made up of 16 amino acids. CDR3 sequence: CASSWEDRVYYNEQFF. Written as DNA, the CDR3 is TGTGCCAGCAGCTGGGAGGACAGGGTCTATTACAATGAGCAGTTCTTC.

Turning to this clone: Other DNA sequences of this sample code for an identical CDR3. The V and J genes are TRBV5-1 and TRBJ2-5; 8 nucleotides align to TRBD1. V was clipped by 3 bases and J by 2 bases; unmatched bases: 3. The CDR3 has 14 amino acids. Looked up from germline, CDR1 is SGHRS and CDR2 is YFSETQ. CDR3 nucleotides: TGCGCCAGCAGCTCCAGGACAGGGCAAGAGACCCAGTACTTC. It yields the protein CASSSRTGQETQYF.

This chain connects TRBV19 to TRBJ2-7; the match to TRBD1 covers 8 bases. Germline values: CDR1 LNHDA, CDR2 SQIVND (reference sequence). This CDR3 is built from 16 residues. J was trimmed by 2 bases and V by 5 bases; bases with no gene match: 11. The CDR3 loop is CASSSGGRFSPYEQYF. Here the CDR3 DNA reads TGTGCCAGTAGTTCAGGGGGCCGGTTTTCCCCCTACGAGCAGTACTTC.

The chain links TRBV13 to TRBJ1-3, with a possible D match to TRBD1 (6 bases). This CDR3 has 16 amino acids. Germline V lookup: CDR1 PRHDT, CDR2 FYEKMQ (reference sequence). V lost 5 bases to trimming and J lost 1 base, with 15 bases between them. For the CDR3, the DNA is TGTGCCAGCAGCATCACACACAGGGTGTCTGGAAACACCATATATTTT. Translation: CASSITHRVSGNTIYF. The whole variable domain, filled in from reference TRBV13 and TRBJ1-3, reads AAGVIQSPRHLIKEKRETATLKCYPIPRHDTVYWYQQGPGQDPQFLISFYEKMQSDKGSIPDRFSAQQFSDYHSELNMSSLELGDSALYFCASSITHRVSGNTIYFGEGSWLTVV.

The chain is built from TRBV19 and TRBJ1-2; 12 bases are a match to TRBD1. V trimming: 10 bases; J trimming: 4 bases; junction bases outside the gene matches: 10. Germline CDR1 reads LNHDA; CDR2 reads SQIVND (reference sequence). The CDR3 covers 15 residues. Written as DNA, the CDR3 is TGTGCCACCGGTGGGGGACAGGGGGCGATCTATGGCTACACCTTC. It is translated as CATGGGQGAIYGYTF. Together with reference TRBV19 and TRBJ1-2, the CDR3 gives the full variable domain: DGGITQSPKYLFRKEGQNVTLSCEQNLNHDAMYWYRQDPGQGLRLIYYSQIVNDFQKGDIAEGYSVSREKKESFPLTVTSAQKNPTAFYLCATGGGQGAIYGYTFGSGTRLTVV.

V is TRBV19 and J is TRBJ1-3; D is possibly TRBD1 (6 bases). This CDR3 region has 16 residues. Trimming cost V 5 bases and J 2 bases, with 16 bases left between them. Germline loops: CDR1 LNHDA, CDR2 SQIVND (reference sequence). The CDR3 nucleotides are TGTGCCAGTAGTCCGGAGGGGGAATCGCCTGGAAACACCATATATTTT. Translated: CASSPEGESPGNTIYF. Looking up the rest from reference TRBV19 and TRBJ1-3 gives the full variable domain: DGGITQSPKYLFRKEGQNVTLSCEQNLNHDAMYWYRQDPGQGLRLIYYSQIVNDFQKGDIAEGYSVSREKKESFPLTVTSAQKNPTAFYLCASSPEGESPGNTIYFGEGSWLTVV.

The chain links TRBV4-1 to TRBJ2-1; 7 bases line up with TRBD1. V dropped 4 bases and J dropped 3; count of bases not matched to a gene: 12. The CDR3 is 17 amino acids. CDR1 is MGHRA and CDR2 is YSYEKL in the germline V gene. The CDR3 sequence is CASSPTPLTGYYNEQFF. CDR3 bases: TGCGCCAGCAGCCCCACGCCCTTGACAGGGTACTACAATGAGCAGTTCTTC.

The chain uses TRBV30 and TRBJ2-7, with 9 positions matching TRBD2. The junction had 10 bases not matched to a gene; V was cut back by 0 bases and J by 4 bases. The CDR3 has 16 amino acids. Germline values: CDR1 GTSNPN, CDR2 SVGIG (reference sequence). CDR3 in DNA: TGTGCCTGGAGTGTATATGTAGGCGGGAGGGAATACGAGCAGTACTTC. This sequence encodes CAWSVYVGGREYEQYF.